This TCR beta chain was sequenced for a study of blood T cell repertoires in COVID-19. Methods used by the authors: Amplified reference gene primers provided the basis for estimating nucleated cell counts. Assay: immunoSEQ multiplex PCR; the TCRdb copy retains only in-frame clones and omits some. The V and J calls and the clone size are those of that table, but D and trimming were determined from the DNA. Of around 300,000 clones listed, under 90% are singletons. V was pared by 4 bases and J by 3 bases, with 2 bases of the junction left unmatched. The CDR3 totals 13 residues. Germline V gene data show CDR1 as SEHNR and CDR2 as FQNEAQ (reference sequence).

This sequence originates from a man aged 45-60 years with acute or convalescent COVID-19. Source material: peripheral blood. The V call is TRBV7-9, the J call TRBJ2-5, with 7 bases identical to TRBD1. The CDR3, as DNA: TGTGCCAGCAGCTCCGGACAGGAAGAGACCCAGTACTTC. Amino acids: CASSSGQEETQYF.